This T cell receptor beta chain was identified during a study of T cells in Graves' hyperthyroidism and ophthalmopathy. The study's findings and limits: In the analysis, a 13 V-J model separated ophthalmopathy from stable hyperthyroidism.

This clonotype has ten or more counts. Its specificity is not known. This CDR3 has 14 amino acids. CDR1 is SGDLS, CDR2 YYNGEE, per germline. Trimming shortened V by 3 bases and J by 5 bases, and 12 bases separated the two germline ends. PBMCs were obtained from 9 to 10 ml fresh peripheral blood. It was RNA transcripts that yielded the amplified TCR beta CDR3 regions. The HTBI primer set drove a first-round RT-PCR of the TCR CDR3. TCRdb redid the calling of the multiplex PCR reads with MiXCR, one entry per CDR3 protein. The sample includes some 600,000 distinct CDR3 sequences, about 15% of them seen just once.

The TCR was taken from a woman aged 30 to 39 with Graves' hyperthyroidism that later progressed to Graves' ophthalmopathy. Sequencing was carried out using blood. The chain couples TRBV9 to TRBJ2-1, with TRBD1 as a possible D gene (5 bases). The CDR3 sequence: CASSAVAGNNEQFF. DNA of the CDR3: TGTGCCAGCAGCGCAGTGGCAGGGAACAATGAGCAGTTCTTC.